Listed here are 21 T cell receptor beta chains from one sample, sequenced in a study of blood T cell repertoires in COVID-19. Profiled with immunoSEQ multiplex PCR; TCRdb holds only in-frame clones, not every one. The profile shows roughly 240,000 clones, around nine tenths of them singletons. The specimen sequenced was peripheral blood. Source of these receptors: a woman aged 55 to 70 who had recovered from COVID-19.

This chain connects TRBV5-4 to TRBJ1-2; 7 bases line up with TRBD1. There are 14 residues in the CDR3. CDR1 SGHNT and CDR2 YYREEE come from the germline V gene (reference sequence). The ends lost 5 bases at V and 1 base at J; junction bases unmatched: 5. The CDR3 loop reads CASRTGTDNYGYTF. The CDR3, as DNA: TGTGCCAGCAGGACGGGGACAGATAACTATGGCTACACCTTC.

V and J are TRBV28 and TRBJ2-1, with D possibly matching TRBD2 (6 bases). Trimming took 10 bases from V and 3 from J, leaving 16 bases between them. Germline CDR1 and CDR2: MDHEN and SYDVKM. This CDR3 spans 14 amino acids. The chain's CDR3 is CATGRRGHYNEQFF. CDR3 sequence (DNA): TGTGCCACCGGAAGGCGGGGTCACTACAATGAGCAGTTCTTC.

The chain has TRBV28 and TRBJ2-3, with 8 bases that match TRBD2. The V gene's germline CDR1 is MDHEN and CDR2 SYDVKM. J gave up 7 bases and V 7 bases, and 13 bases lay outside the gene matches. The CDR3 totals 15 residues. The CDR3 reads CASTGRSGGANTQYF. CDR3 coding DNA: TGTGCCAGCACGGGCCGGAGCGGGGGCGCGAATACGCAGTATTTT.

The chain combines TRBV5-1 with TRBJ2-7; maybe TRBD1 (6 bases). CDR3 length: 15 amino acids. Per germline, CDR1 SGHRS and CDR2 YFSETQ. Trimming stripped 4 bases from V and 2 bases from J, with 16 bases between. CDR3 bases: TGCGCCAGCAGCCTTTCCCCCGGGACACCCTACGAGCAGTACTTC. Protein: CASSLSPGTPYEQYF.

The V call is TRBV7-9, the J call TRBJ1-2; maybe TRBD1 (5 bases). CDR3 length: 16 residues. V lost 5 bases to trimming and J lost 2 bases, with 18 bases between them. Germline values: CDR1 SEHNR, CDR2 FQNEAQ (reference sequence). The CDR3 nucleotides are TGTGCCAGCAGCCCACGGAGGCAGGGAGGAAACTATGGCTACACCTTC. Its translation: CASSPRRQGGNYGYTF.

This chain uses TRBV3-1 (or the pseudogene TRBV3-2) with TRBJ2-2, with TRBD2 identical over 7 bases. The CDR3 has 17 amino acids. Germline lookup yields CDR1 LGHDT and CDR2 YNNKEL (reference sequence). V lost 4 bases to trimming and J lost 4 bases; unmatched junction nucleotides: 12. Written as DNA, the CDR3 is TGTGCCAGCAGCCCAGCGGGGCAGGTATTTTTCACCGGGGAGCTGTTTTTT. Protein: CASSPAGQVFFTGELFF.

The J gene is TRBJ1-5, the V gene TRBV2; TRBD1 is a possible D gene (5 bases). The V gene lost 0 bases and the J gene lost 9 bases, with 18 bases spanning the gap. This CDR3 is 16 amino acids long. Germline-derived CDR1 and CDR2 are SNHLY and FYNNEI. This chain's CDR3 is CASSEADSVLWWPQHF. The CDR3 nucleotides are TGTGCCAGCAGTGAAGCAGACAGCGTGCTTTGGTGGCCCCAGCATTTT.

The gene calls are TRBV5-8 and TRBJ2-2, with D perhaps matching TRBD1 (6 bases). The germline CDR1 and CDR2 sequences are SGHTS and YDEGEE. V gave up 2 bases and J gave up 3 bases, with 11 bases separating them. The CDR3 length is 15 residues. CDR3 residues: CASSFLQGYTGELFF. In nucleotides, the CDR3 is TGTGCCAGCAGCTTTCTACAGGGATACACCGGGGAGCTGTTTTTT.

The chain uses TRBV6-5 and TRBJ1-5; 8 bases agree with TRBD1. Germline trimming cut 5 bases from V and 3 bases from J; bases unmatched to any gene: 6. The CDR3 consists of 15 residues. Germline assignment: CDR1 MNHEY and CDR2 SVGAGI. CDR3 bases: TGTGCCAGCAGTCCGACAGGGGCCTACAATCAGCCCCAGCATTTT. It encodes CASSPTGAYNQPQHF.

This chain joins TRBV24-1 and TRBJ2-2; TRBD1 might be the D (6 bases). The CDR3 loop spans 12 amino acids. Germline assignment: CDR1 KGHDR and CDR2 SFDVKD. Trimming stripped 7 bases from V and 5 bases from J, with 7 bases between. The CDR3, as DNA: TGTGCCACCAGAGGACAGACCGGGGAGCTGTTTTTT. Its protein product is CATRGQTGELFF.

V is TRBV28 and J is TRBJ2-5; tentatively, D is TRBD2 (5 bases). The CDR3 is 14 amino acids. The V gene lost 3 bases and the J gene lost 2 bases, with 10 bases spanning the gap. Germline CDR1 is MDHEN and CDR2 is SYDVKM. The CDR3 here is CASSLLTSQETQYF. CDR3 bases: TGTGCCAGCAGTTTGTTAACTAGTCAAGAGACCCAGTACTTC.

The rearrangement links TRBV4-3 to TRBJ1-1; D is unclear. CDR3 size: 18 residues. Trimming stripped 4 bases from V and 5 bases from J, with 26 bases between. Per germline, CDR1 LGHNA and CDR2 YSLEER. CDR3 in amino acids: CASSRLAGRESAETEAFF. CDR3 in DNA: TGCGCCAGCAGCCGCCTAGCCGGAAGGGAGTCAGCAGAAACTGAAGCTTTCTTT.

The V call is TRBV10-3, the J call TRBJ2-7; possibly TRBD1 for D (6 bases). The CDR3 spans 14 residues. CDR1 and CDR2 from the germline V gene are ENHRY and SYGVKD. V was shortened by 8 bases and J by 0 bases, with 14 bases between the two germline ends. This CDR3 is CAIRGTPLSYEQYF. The CDR3 DNA follows: TGTGCCATCCGAGGGACACCACTCTCCTACGAGCAGTACTTC.

The chain links TRBV20-1 to TRBJ1-2, with D possibly being TRBD1 (6 bases). V was clipped by 6 bases and J by 8 bases, with 13 bases between them. This CDR3 has 11 amino acids. Germline assignment: CDR1 DFQATT and CDR2 SNEGSKA (reference sequence). CDR3 loop: CSAEGTSGYTF. The CDR3 nucleotides are TGCAGTGCCGAAGGGACAAGCGGCTACACCTTC.

V usage is TRBV18 and J usage is TRBJ2-5; 7 positions match TRBD2. The CDR3 totals 13 residues. Germline V lookup: CDR1 KGHSH, CDR2 LQKENI. V dropped 2 bases and J dropped 3; count of bases not matched to a gene: 0. The chain's CDR3 is CASSPGREETQYF. In DNA, the CDR3 is TGTGCCAGCTCACCAGGGAGGGAAGAGACCCAGTACTTC.

The chain employs TRBV15 and TRBJ1-2, with D perhaps matching TRBD1 (5 bases). CDR1 is LNHNV and CDR2 is YYDKDF in the germline V gene (reference sequence). CDR3 length equals 15 residues. V was trimmed by 5 bases and J by 1 base, leaving 14 bases between them. The DNA of the CDR3 is TGTGCCACCAGCTTACGGGCCAGGGTTAACTATGGCTACACCTTC. Its translation: CATSLRARVNYGYTF.

This rearrangement joins TRBV5-4 to TRBJ1-1; 7 bases align to TRBD1. The junction had 6 bases not matched to a gene; V was cut back by 2 bases and J by 5 bases. The CDR3 sequence is 14 residues long. Per germline, CDR1 SGHNT and CDR2 YYREEE (reference sequence). CDR3 residues: CASSFNRGHTEAFF. The CDR3 region has the DNA TGTGCCAGCAGCTTTAACAGGGGCCATACTGAAGCTTTCTTT.

V is TRBV6-5 and J is TRBJ1-2; D may be TRBD1 (5 bases). The germline V gene encodes CDR1 MNHEY and CDR2 SVGAGI. The CDR3 is 13 residues long. Trimming cost V 5 bases and J 1 base, with 8 bases left between them. CDR3 nucleotide sequence: TGTGCCAGCAGTCGACAGATTAACTATGGCTACACCTTC. Translated: CASSRQINYGYTF.

This clone was seen a handful of times. The genes are TRBV7-3 and TRBJ2-1; a weak D match, TRBD1 (6 bases). Deletions cut 5 bases from V and 6 bases from J, with 14 bases between. This CDR3 is built from 14 residues. The germline V gene has CDR1 SGHTA and CDR2 FQGTGA. This chain's CDR3 is CASSLAGAANEQFF. The CDR3 coding sequence is TGTGCCAGCAGCCTAGCAGGGGCCGCCAATGAGCAGTTCTTC.

The V call is TRBV4-1, the J call TRBJ1-3, with D possibly being TRBD1 (6 bases). The CDR3 sequence is 15 residues long. The germline V gene has CDR1 MGHRA and CDR2 YSYEKL. Deletions cut 4 bases from V and 1 base from J, with 11 bases between. The CDR3 nucleotides are TGCGCCAGCAGCCTTTGGGGGCTATCTGGAAACACCATATATTTT. Translating it yields CASSLWGLSGNTIYF.

This chain uses TRBV9 with TRBJ1-1; 10 bases map to TRBD1. CDR3 length: 12 amino acids. Losses at the gene ends were 7 bases for V and 4 bases for J; bases not matched to a gene: 1. Germline assignment: CDR1 SGDLS and CDR2 YYNGEE. DNA for the CDR3: TGTGCCAGCGGACAGGGGGTCACTGAAGCTTTCTTT. Translating it yields CASGQGVTEAFF.